This paragraph reports one T cell receptor (beta chain). What it binds is unknown. Deletions cut 2 bases from V and 6 bases from J, with 8 bases between. The germline V gene encodes CDR1 SGHTA and CDR2 FQGTGA. This CDR3 has 13 amino acids. As input for TCR beta libraries, around 2 micrograms of genomic DNA came from cryopreserved PBMCs. Sequencing was designed to attain a depth spanning 1 in 200,000 to 1 in 1 million T cells. This table comes from immunoSEQ multiplex PCR, and its TCRdb copy is limited to in-frame clones, with some not included. Among roughly 150,000 clones, nearly 90% were seen once, and the ten largest hold more than 2.5%. The data belong to a study of cytotoxic CD8 clonotypes in ibrutinib-treated CLL. The study's findings and limits: Public clonotypes proved infrequent, and on treatment they shrank or remained steady.

This receptor was obtained from a human donor with chronic lymphocytic leukemia. The sample was PBMCs, taken at disease progression, from a patient treated with ibrutinib. The V and J genes are TRBV7-3 and TRBJ2-1; possibly TRBD2 for D (5 bases). The CDR3 region has the DNA TGTGCCAGCAGCTTATCCGGAGGCAATGAGCAGTTCTTC. Encoded protein: CASSLSGGNEQFF.